The 9 T cell receptor beta chains below were found in one sample sequenced in a study of T-cell reconstitution after alpha-beta-depleted transplantation in children. This sample's TCRbeta library carried unique molecular identifier barcodes. TCRdb analysed the PCR reads with MiXCR anew, one entry per CDR3 protein. The profile covers around 190,000 distinct CDR3 sequences, with roughly 6.6% appearing a single time and about 5.5% taken by the ten largest. The starting material was PBMCs, obtained before TCRalphabeta/CD19-depleted stem cell transplant. The receptor set was obtained from a boy under 10 years old with acute lymphoblastic leukemia, due to receive a stem cell transplant.

This clonotype was seen ten or more times. This rearrangement joins TRBV7-9 to TRBJ2-7; D unclear. Germline V gene data show CDR1 as SEHNR and CDR2 as FQNEAQ (reference sequence). The CDR3 is 14 amino acids. V was trimmed by 8 bases and J by 4 bases, leaving 18 bases between them. CDR3 residues: CASSELLRPYEQYF. The CDR3, as DNA: TGTGCCAGCTCCGAATTACTCCGTCCTTACGAGCAGTACTTC. Filled out from reference TRBV7-9 and TRBJ2-7, the complete variable domain reads DTGVSQNPRHKITKRGQNVTFRCDPISEHNRLYWYRQTLGQGPEFLTYFQNEAQLEKSRLLSDRFSAERPKGSFSTLEIQRTEQGDSAMYLCASSELLRPYEQYFGPGTRLTVT.

The CDR3 loop is CASSLDPSGGPALLGTQYF. CDR3 nucleotides: TGTGCCAGCAGCTTAGATCCTAGCGGGGGGCCGGCTTTACTGGGTACCCAGTACTTC. The chain employs TRBV7-6 and TRBJ2-5, with 11 bases lining up with TRBD2. This CDR3 is 19 amino acids long. Trimming took 1 base from V and 8 from J; bases not matched to a gene: 18. CDR1 SGHVS and CDR2 FNYEAQ come from the germline V gene. Looking up the rest from reference TRBV7-6 and TRBJ2-5 gives the full variable domain: GAGVSQSPRYKVTKRGQDVALRCDPISGHVSLYWYRQALGQGPEFLTYFNYEAQQDKSGLPNDRFSAERPEGSISTLTIQRTEQRDSAMYRCASSLDPSGGPALLGTQYFGPGTRLLVL.

This clonotype appeared a few times. The chain carries TRBV28 and TRBJ1-1, with a weak D call TRBD1 (5 bases). Germline CDR1 MDHEN, CDR2 SYDVKM. CDR3 length equals 16 residues. V was cut by 6 bases and J by 3 bases, with 20 bases left in between. The CDR3, as DNA: TGTGCCAGCAGATTCCCGGGGCTCGTTGTGGACACTGAAGCTTTCTTT. It is translated as CASRFPGLVVDTEAFF.

This clonotype was detected many times. J is TRBJ2-3 and V is TRBV7-2; TRBD2 aligns across 7 bases. With 3 bases clipped from V and 0 bases from J, the junction kept 3 bases outside the gene matches. CDR1 is SGHTA and CDR2 is FQGNSA in the germline V gene. The CDR3 sequence is 15 residues long. CDR3 nucleotide sequence: TGTGCCAGCAGCTTCCAGCGGGGCAGCACAGATACGCAGTATTTT. Translating gives CASSFQRGSTDTQYF.

There are many counts of this clonotype. V and J are TRBV5-1 and TRBJ1-3; D ambiguous. CDR1 and CDR2 from the germline V gene are SGHRS and YFSETQ. V lost 0 bases to trimming and J lost 3 bases, with 4 bases between them. The CDR3 is 13 amino acids. In DNA, the CDR3 is TGCGCCAGCAGCTTGGGCTTTGGAAACACCATATATTTT. This gives the protein CASSLGFGNTIYF.

The genes are TRBV5-1 and TRBJ2-1; the D gene could be TRBD1 or TRBD2 (5 bases each). Trimming removed 4 bases at V and 7 bases at J, with 18 bases between. CDR3 length: 15 residues. CDR1 is SGHRS, CDR2 YFSETQ, per germline. The CDR3 loop is CASSPTGTSTNEQFF. Here the CDR3 DNA reads TGCGCCAGCAGCCCCACCGGGACCTCGACGAATGAGCAGTTCTTC.

This sequence joins TRBV25-1 and TRBJ1-1; tentatively, D is TRBD1 (5 bases). Germline lookup yields CDR1 MGHDK and CDR2 SYGVNS. V was cut by 2 bases and J by 10 bases, with 11 bases left in between. CDR3 length: 12 amino acids. The CDR3 bases are TGTGCCAGCAGTGAACCGGGGGGGGTAGCTTTCTTT. Its protein is CASSEPGGVAFF.

At least ten counts were recorded for this clonotype. This sequence joins TRBV7-8 and TRBJ1-1; 10 nucleotides align to TRBD1. Germline CDR1 and CDR2: SGHVS and FQNEAQ. The CDR3 runs 14 residues. Trimming removed 6 bases from V and 5 bases from J; junction bases left unmatched: 6. CDR3 protein: CASRLTDRGTEAFF. CDR3 bases: TGTGCCAGCAGACTTACGGACAGGGGGACTGAAGCTTTCTTT.

J is TRBJ2-1 and V is TRBV5-1; maybe TRBD1 (6 bases). The germline V and J ends were trimmed by 4 bases and 8 bases, with 28 bases remaining between them. The CDR3 extends over 18 amino acids. Germline CDR1 SGHRS, CDR2 YFSETQ. The CDR3 sequence: CASSLRDTSSGYPYEQFF. The CDR3 DNA is TGCGCCAGCAGCCTACGGGACACCTCAAGCGGATACCCCTATGAGCAGTTCTTC. Supplemented by reference TRBV5-1 and TRBJ2-1, the full variable domain reads KAGVTQTPRYLIKTRGQQVTLSCSPISGHRSVSWYQQTPGQGLQFLFEYFSETQRNKGNFPGRFSGRQFSNSRSEMNVSTLELGDSALYLCASSLRDTSSGYPYEQFFGPGTRLTVL.